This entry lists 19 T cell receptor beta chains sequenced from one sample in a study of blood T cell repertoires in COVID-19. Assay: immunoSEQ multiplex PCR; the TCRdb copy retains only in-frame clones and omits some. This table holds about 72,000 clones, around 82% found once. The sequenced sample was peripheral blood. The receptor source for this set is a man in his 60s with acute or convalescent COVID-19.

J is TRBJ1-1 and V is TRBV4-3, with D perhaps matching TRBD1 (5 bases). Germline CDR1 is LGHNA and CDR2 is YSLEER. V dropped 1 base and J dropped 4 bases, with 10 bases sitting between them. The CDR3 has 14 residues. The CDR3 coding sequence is TGCGCCAGCAGCCAAGGTGGGGGGGGCACTGAAGCTTTCTTT. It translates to CASSQGGGGTEAFF.

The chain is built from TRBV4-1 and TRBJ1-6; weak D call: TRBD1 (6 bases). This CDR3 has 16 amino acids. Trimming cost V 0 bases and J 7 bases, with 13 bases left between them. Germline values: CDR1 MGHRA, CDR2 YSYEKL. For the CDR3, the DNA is TGCGCCAGCAGCCAAGATCGAGGGCAGGGGAATTCACCCCTCCACTTT. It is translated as CASSQDRGQGNSPLHF.

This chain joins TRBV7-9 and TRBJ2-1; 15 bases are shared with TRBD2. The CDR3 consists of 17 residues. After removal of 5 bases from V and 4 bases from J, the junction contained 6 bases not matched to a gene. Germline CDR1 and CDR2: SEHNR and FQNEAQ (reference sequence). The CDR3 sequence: CASSPWTSGGGYNEQFF. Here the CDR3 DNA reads TGTGCCAGCAGCCCCTGGACTAGCGGGGGGGGATACAATGAGCAGTTCTTC.

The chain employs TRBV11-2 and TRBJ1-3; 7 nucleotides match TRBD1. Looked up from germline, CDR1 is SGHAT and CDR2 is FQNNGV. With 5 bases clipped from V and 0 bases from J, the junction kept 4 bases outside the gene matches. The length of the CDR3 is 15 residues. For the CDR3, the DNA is TGTGCCAGCAGCACAGGGGAGCTCTCTGGAAACACCATATATTTT. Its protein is CASSTGELSGNTIYF.

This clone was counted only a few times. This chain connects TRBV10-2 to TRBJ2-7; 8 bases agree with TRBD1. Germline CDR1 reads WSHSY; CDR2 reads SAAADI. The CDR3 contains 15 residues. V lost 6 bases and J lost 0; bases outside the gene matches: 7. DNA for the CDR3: TGCGCCAGCAGCGGGGGACAGGTTCGCTCCTACGAGCAGTACGTC. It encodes CASSGGQVRSYEQYV.

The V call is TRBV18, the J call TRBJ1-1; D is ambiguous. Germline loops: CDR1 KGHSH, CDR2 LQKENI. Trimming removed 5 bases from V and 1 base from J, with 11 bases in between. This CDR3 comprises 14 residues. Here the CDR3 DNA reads TGTGCCAGCTCAAGCTACGAAAAGAACACTGAAGCTTTCTTT. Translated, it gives CASSSYEKNTEAFF.

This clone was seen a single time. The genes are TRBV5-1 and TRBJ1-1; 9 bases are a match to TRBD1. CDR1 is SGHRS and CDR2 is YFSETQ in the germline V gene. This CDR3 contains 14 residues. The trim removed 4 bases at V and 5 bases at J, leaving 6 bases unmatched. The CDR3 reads CASSPRTGETEAFF. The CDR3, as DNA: TGCGCCAGCAGCCCCCGGACAGGGGAAACTGAAGCTTTCTTT.

The CDR3 spells CASSQNTLRDRILQANEKLFF. The CDR3 coding sequence is TGTGCCAGCAGCCAAAACACCCTTCGGGACAGGATATTGCAGGCTAATGAAAAACTGTTTTTT. This chain uses TRBV3-1 (or the pseudogene TRBV3-2) with TRBJ1-4; TRBD1 matches at 8 bases. Per germline, CDR1 LGHDT and CDR2 YNNKEL (reference sequence). The junction had 20 bases not matched to a gene; V was cut back by 2 bases and J by 3 bases. The CDR3 is made up of 21 amino acids.

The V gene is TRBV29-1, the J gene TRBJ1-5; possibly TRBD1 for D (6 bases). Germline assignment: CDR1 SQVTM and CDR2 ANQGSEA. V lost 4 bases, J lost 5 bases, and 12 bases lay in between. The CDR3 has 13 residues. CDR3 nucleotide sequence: TGCAGCGTTGGCAGGGGTGTGGATCAGCCCCAGCATTTT. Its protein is CSVGRGVDQPQHF.

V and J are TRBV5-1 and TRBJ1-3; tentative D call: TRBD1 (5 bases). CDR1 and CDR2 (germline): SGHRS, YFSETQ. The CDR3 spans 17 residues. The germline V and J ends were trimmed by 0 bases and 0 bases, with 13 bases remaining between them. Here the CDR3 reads CASSLVGGTRSGNTIYF. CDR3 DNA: TGCGCCAGCAGCTTGGTTGGAGGGACTCGCTCTGGAAACACCATATATTTT.

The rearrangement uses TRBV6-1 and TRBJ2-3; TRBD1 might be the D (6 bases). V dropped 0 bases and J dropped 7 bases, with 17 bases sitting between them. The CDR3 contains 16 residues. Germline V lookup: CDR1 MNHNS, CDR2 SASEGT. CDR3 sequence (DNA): TGTGCCAGCAGTGAAGCACGGCAGGGGTTCGTTAATACGCAGTATTTT. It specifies CASSEARQGFVNTQYF.

CDR3 in DNA: TGTGCCAGTAGTATGGACAGGAATCAGCCCCAGCATTTT. This gives the protein CASSMDRNQPQHF. V gene TRBV19 combines with J gene TRBJ1-5, with 7 bases fitting TRBD1. Germline V lookup: CDR1 LNHDA, CDR2 SQIVND (reference sequence). Trimming cost V 3 bases and J 4 bases; bases outside gene matches: 0. The CDR3 sequence is 13 residues long.

The CDR3 coding sequence is TGTGCCAGCAGCGCAGGGGTTGAGATCAATCAGCCCCAGCATTTT. Translated, it gives CASSAGVEINQPQHF. The chain combines TRBV9 with TRBJ1-5, with D possibly being TRBD1 (6 bases). This CDR3 comprises 15 residues. The V gene lost 3 bases and the J gene lost 3 bases, with 13 bases spanning the gap. The V gene's germline CDR1 is SGDLS and CDR2 YYNGEE.

This chain's CDR3 is CASSQAAGVSSYNSPLHF. The CDR3 coding sequence is TGTGCCAGCAGCCAAGCCGCCGGGGTTAGCTCCTATAATTCACCCCTCCACTTT. This chain uses TRBV3-1 (or the pseudogene TRBV3-2) with TRBJ1-6, with D unresolved. Germline-derived CDR1 and CDR2 are LGHDT and YNNKEL (reference sequence). The V end lost 1 base, the J end lost 0 bases, and 13 bases lay between the germline ends. The CDR3 is 18 residues long.

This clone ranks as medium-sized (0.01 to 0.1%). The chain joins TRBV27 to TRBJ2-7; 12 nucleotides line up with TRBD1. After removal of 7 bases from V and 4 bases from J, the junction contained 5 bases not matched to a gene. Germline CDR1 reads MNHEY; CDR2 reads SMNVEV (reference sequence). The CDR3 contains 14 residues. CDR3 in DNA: TGTGCCAGCAAGTGGGGACAGGGGGCTTACGAGCAGTACTTC. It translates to CASKWGQGAYEQYF.

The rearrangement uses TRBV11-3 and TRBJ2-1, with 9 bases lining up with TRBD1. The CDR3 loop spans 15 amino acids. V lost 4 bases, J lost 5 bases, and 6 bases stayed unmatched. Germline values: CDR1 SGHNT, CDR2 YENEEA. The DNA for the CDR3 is TGTGCCAGCAGCTGGCCGGGACAGGGTGACAATGAGCAGTTCTTC. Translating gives CASSWPGQGDNEQFF.

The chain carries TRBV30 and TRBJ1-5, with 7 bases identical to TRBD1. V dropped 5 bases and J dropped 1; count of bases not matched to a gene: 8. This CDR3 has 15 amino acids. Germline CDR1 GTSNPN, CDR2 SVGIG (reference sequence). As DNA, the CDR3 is TGTGCCTGGGGAAAGACAGGGATGAGCAATCAGCCCCAGCATTTT. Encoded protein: CAWGKTGMSNQPQHF.

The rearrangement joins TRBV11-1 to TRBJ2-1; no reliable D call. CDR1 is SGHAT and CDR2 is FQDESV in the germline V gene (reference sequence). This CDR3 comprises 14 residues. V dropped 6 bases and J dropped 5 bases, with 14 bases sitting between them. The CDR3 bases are TGTGCCAGCAGACCGGATCGACTCGACAATGAGCAGTTCTTC. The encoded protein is CASRPDRLDNEQFF.

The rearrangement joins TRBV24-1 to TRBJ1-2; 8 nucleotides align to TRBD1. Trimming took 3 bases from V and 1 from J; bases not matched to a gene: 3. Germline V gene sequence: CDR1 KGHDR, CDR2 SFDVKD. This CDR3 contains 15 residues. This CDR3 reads CATSDPTGDNYGYTF. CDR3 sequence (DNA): TGTGCCACCAGTGATCCGACAGGGGATAACTATGGCTACACCTTC.